Below, 28 T cell receptor beta chains from the same sample are listed, as sequenced in a study of CD8 T cells in ankylosing spondylitis (dated by TCRdb to 2017 to 2019). Library preparation used 5' RACE. For sequencing, an Illumina MiSeq was employed. The public reads were run again by TCRdb, first through fastp at Q25 and then through MiXCR, and only productive beta chains were kept. One record per CDR3 amino acid sequence lists the most common genes and DNA. Within this sample are more than 25,000 distinct CDR3 sequences, with over 12% of them counted one time only. The ten largest clones capture 30% to 40% of the sample. The sequenced sample consisted of blood. Receptors originate from a male donor with ankylosing spondylitis or in good health (not recorded which).

This clonotype was picked up many times. The gene calls are TRBV7-6 and TRBJ2-3; no clear D. The CDR3 loop spans 14 amino acids. Trimming pared 1 base from V and 2 bases from J, leaving 7 bases between. Germline values: CDR1 SGHVS, CDR2 FNYEAQ. The CDR3 reads CASSLETNTDTQYF. For the CDR3, the DNA is TGTGCCAGCAGCTTAGAGACAAACACAGATACGCAGTATTTT.

The rearrangement uses TRBV28 and TRBJ2-5; tentatively, D is TRBD1 (6 bases). Trimming took 8 bases from V and 6 from J, leaving 13 bases between them. The CDR3 covers 12 residues. Germline CDR1 MDHEN, CDR2 SYDVKM. The CDR3 sequence: CASHSGGQTQYF. The CDR3 nucleotides read TGTGCCAGCCATTCTGGGGGCCAGACCCAGTACTTC.

The rearrangement links TRBV5-1 to TRBJ2-6; the D is unclear. CDR3 length: 14 residues. Looked up from germline, CDR1 is SGHRS and CDR2 is YFSETQ. V was shortened by 4 bases and J by 3 bases, with 8 bases between the two germline ends. CDR3: CASSPSHGANVLTF. In nucleotides, the CDR3 is TGCGCCAGCAGCCCGTCCCATGGGGCCAACGTCCTGACTTTC.

The V and J genes are TRBV6-2 or TRBV6-3 and TRBJ1-1; TRBD1 matches at 9 bases. CDR3 length equals 14 residues. The V segment lost 8 bases and the J segment 4 bases; nucleotides outside the gene matches: 8. The V gene's germline CDR1 is MNHEY and CDR2 SVGEGT. CDR3 nucleotides: TGTGCCAGCGGTCGGACAGGGGATGTCACTGAAGCTTTCTTT. It yields the protein CASGRTGDVTEAFF.

This clonotype was seen a few times. CDR3 DNA: TGTGCCAGCAGTTTCTATTCGGCTGGCACCGGGGAGCTGTTTTTT. It is translated as CASSFYSAGTGELFF. The chain uses TRBV12-3 or TRBV12-4 and TRBJ2-2; D call uncertain. Trimming left V 3 bases short and J 4 bases short, with 12 bases between. The CDR3 contains 15 residues.

The CDR3 DNA reads as TGTGCCAGCAGCCCCCCCCGGAGCGGGCTCTCCTACAATGAGCAGTTCTTC. Its protein product is CASSPPRSGLSYNEQFF. V gene TRBV7-2 combines with J gene TRBJ2-1; TRBD2 is a possible D gene (6 bases). The CDR3 totals 17 residues. Looked up from germline, CDR1 is SGHTA and CDR2 is FQGNSA. Trimming pared 5 bases from V and 0 bases from J, leaving 17 bases between.

This clonotype turned up a few times. The CDR3 sequence is CSAREILGLWADTQYF. DNA for the CDR3: TGCAGTGCTAGGGAGATATTGGGACTCTGGGCAGATACGCAGTATTTT. The chain recombines TRBV20-1 with TRBJ2-3; a possible D gene is TRBD2 (6 bases). The length of the CDR3 is 16 residues. The V gene's germline CDR1 is DFQATT and CDR2 SNEGSKA (reference sequence). V shed 3 bases and J shed 4 bases, with 20 bases lying between them.

The rearrangement uses TRBV5-1 and TRBJ2-1, with TRBD2 matching over 9 bases. V was pared by 4 bases and J by 4 bases, with 6 bases of the junction left unmatched. The germline V gene has CDR1 SGHRS and CDR2 YFSETQ. There are 15 residues in the CDR3. CDR3 coding DNA: TGCGCCAGCAGCACTAGCGGGTCGGCTTACAATGAGCAGTTCTTC. Translated: CASSTSGSAYNEQFF. Together with reference TRBV5-1 and TRBJ2-1, the CDR3 gives the full variable domain: KAGVTQTPRYLIKTRGQQVTLSCSPISGHRSVSWYQQTPGQGLQFLFEYFSETQRNKGNFPGRFSGRQFSNSRSEMNVSTLELGDSALYLCASSTSGSAYNEQFFGPGTRLTVL.

This clonotype was detected a few times. The chain carries TRBV6-5 and TRBJ2-2; D unclear. The length of the CDR3 is 13 residues. Trimming left V 6 bases short and J 2 bases short, with 7 bases between. Germline loops: CDR1 MNHEY, CDR2 SVGAGI. This CDR3 is CASRTVNTGELFF. The CDR3 DNA is TGTGCCAGCAGAACAGTAAACACCGGGGAGCTGTTTTTT.

In this sample, this clonotype turned up a few times. This sequence joins TRBV5-5 and TRBJ2-2; tentative D call: TRBD1 (5 bases). CDR3 length equals 14 residues. Trimming stripped 4 bases from V and 4 bases from J, with 11 bases between. From germline, CDR1 is SGHKS and CDR2 YYEKEE (reference sequence). CDR3 protein: CASSPGQGTGELFF. CDR3 in DNA: TGTGCCAGCAGCCCGGGCCAGGGCACCGGGGAGCTGTTTTTT.

This rearrangement joins TRBV12-3 or TRBV12-4 to TRBJ2-3; TRBD2 is a possible D gene (6 bases). The CDR3 runs 15 residues. V lost 6 bases, J lost 1 base, and 14 bases lay in between. CDR3: CASSANSGRTDTQYF. CDR3 nucleotides: TGTGCCAGCAGCGCGAATAGCGGACGCACAGATACGCAGTATTTT.

This chain uses TRBV2 with TRBJ2-1; TRBD1 is a possible D gene (6 bases). CDR3 size: 14 residues. Between the trimmed V and J ends, which lost 7 bases and 5 bases, there was a span of 15 bases. CDR1 is SNHLY, CDR2 FYNNEI, per germline. CDR3 region: CASNDGQNNNEQFF. DNA of the CDR3: TGTGCCAGCAATGACGGACAGAATAACAATGAGCAGTTCTTC.

The genes are TRBV7-9 and TRBJ1-4; no clear D. Germline V lookup: CDR1 SEHNR, CDR2 FQNEAQ (reference sequence). Trimming took 5 bases from V and 8 from J, leaving 18 bases between them. This CDR3 has 15 amino acids. The CDR3 bases are TGTGCCAGCAGCCCACCAAGGAGGGTAGAGGAAAAACTGTTTTTT. The encoded protein is CASSPPRRVEEKLFF. The whole variable domain, remainder taken from reference TRBV7-9 and TRBJ1-4, is DTGVSQNPRHKITKRGQNVTFRCDPISEHNRLYWYRQTLGQGPEFLTYFQNEAQLEKSRLLSDRFSAERPKGSFSTLEIQRTEQGDSAMYLCASSPPRRVEEKLFFGSGTQLSVL.

This clonotype was observed at least ten times. CDR3 residues: CASSPLGLMRYNEQFF. The CDR3 DNA reads as TGTGCCAGCAGTCCTCTGGGCTTGATGCGATACAATGAGCAGTTCTTC. This sequence joins TRBV28 and TRBJ2-1; D gene unclear. V was cut by 5 bases and J by 4 bases, with 18 bases left in between. Per the germline V gene, CDR1 is MDHEN and CDR2 is SYDVKM. The CDR3 is 16 residues long.

V is TRBV24-1 and J is TRBJ2-3; TRBD2 matches 10 bases. The germline V gene has CDR1 KGHDR and CDR2 SFDVKD. The length of the CDR3 is 16 residues. Trimming took 1 base from V and 5 from J; bases not matched to a gene: 5. In DNA form, the CDR3 reads TGTGCCACCAGTGATTTAACTAGCGGGGCAGTAGATACGCAGTATTTT. Protein product: CATSDLTSGAVDTQYF.

This clonotype was recorded a few times. The chain carries TRBV20-1 and TRBJ1-2; D might be TRBD1 (6 bases). V was pared by 1 base and J by 4 bases, with 13 bases between. This CDR3 region has 14 residues. Per germline, CDR1 DFQATT and CDR2 SNEGSKA (reference sequence). Here the CDR3 DNA reads TGCAGTGCTAGAGGACGGACAGCCAGCTATGGCTACACCTTC. Translating it yields CSARGRTASYGYTF.

The V gene is TRBV11-2, the J gene TRBJ2-1; D not certain. The ends were cut back, 5 bases at V and 8 bases at J, with 16 bases in the middle. Germline V gene data show CDR1 as SGHAT and CDR2 as FQNNGV. The CDR3 is made up of 14 amino acids. The CDR3 sequence is CASSKGSIEDEQFF. The CDR3, as DNA: TGTGCCAGCAGCAAAGGCTCCATTGAGGATGAGCAGTTCTTC.

The V call is TRBV4-3, the J call TRBJ2-1; D is unclear. The V end lost 1 base, the J end lost 0 bases, and 10 bases lay between the germline ends. Germline V gene sequence: CDR1 LGHNA, CDR2 YSLEER. This CDR3 spans 16 amino acids. This chain's CDR3 is CASSQGIGLSYNEQFF. The CDR3 region has the DNA TGCGCCAGCAGCCAAGGAATTGGTCTCTCCTACAATGAGCAGTTCTTC.

This clonotype showed up just a few times. The chain is built from TRBV7-8 and TRBJ2-3; D gene ambiguous. The V gene lost 5 bases and the J gene lost 4 bases, with 19 bases spanning the gap. This CDR3 contains 16 residues. From germline, CDR1 is SGHVS and CDR2 FQNEAQ. The CDR3 bases are TGTGCCAGCAGCCTAGGTGGAGATTCTTGGGCAGATACGCAGTATTTT. Translating gives CASSLGGDSWADTQYF.

The chain is built from TRBV9 and TRBJ2-5; 7 bases match TRBD2. From germline, CDR1 is SGDLS and CDR2 YYNGEE. The trim removed 7 bases at V and 5 bases at J, leaving 8 bases unmatched. The CDR3 loop spans 13 amino acids. The CDR3 protein is CASAGDWGETQYF. DNA for the CDR3: TGTGCCAGCGCGGGAGATTGGGGGGAGACCCAGTACTTC.

This clonotype was seen a few times. The chain couples TRBV9 to TRBJ2-2; D call uncertain. This CDR3 contains 12 residues. The germline gives CDR1 SGDLS, CDR2 YYNGEE. V lost 2 bases to trimming and J lost 5 bases, with 4 bases between them. The CDR3 sequence is CASSVYTGELFF. The CDR3 region has the DNA TGTGCCAGCAGCGTCTATACCGGGGAGCTGTTTTTT.

The chain is built from TRBV29-1 and TRBJ2-3, with D maybe TRBD1 (5 bases). This CDR3 is 13 amino acids long. The germline V gene encodes CDR1 SQVTM and CDR2 ANQGSEA. The V gene lost 6 bases and the J gene lost 9 bases, with 19 bases spanning the gap. DNA of the CDR3: TGCAGCGTCGCCCCAACCCCGACAGCCACGCAGTATTTT. It yields the protein CSVAPTPTATQYF.

This clonotype was found many times. The chain has TRBV6-2 or TRBV6-3 and TRBJ2-3; 7 nucleotides line up with TRBD2. V lost 5 bases to trimming and J lost 0 bases; unmatched junction nucleotides: 5. Per the germline V gene, CDR1 is MNHEY and CDR2 is SVGEGT. This CDR3 contains 15 residues. The CDR3 spells CASSRDYSSTDTQYF. The DNA for the CDR3 is TGTGCCAGCAGTCGGGACTACTCGAGCACAGATACGCAGTATTTT.

The CDR3 nucleotides are TGTGCCAGCAGCCCAACTAGTCCTGCCTACACCGGGGAGCTGTTTTTT. The encoded protein is CASSPTSPAYTGELFF. The chain carries TRBV6-6 and TRBJ2-2; D perhaps matches TRBD2 (5 bases). CDR1 and CDR2 (germline): MNHNY, SVGAGI (reference sequence). With 6 bases removed from V and 3 bases from J, the gap between germline ends came to 17 bases. The CDR3 extends over 16 amino acids.

This clonotype was found a few times. This chain uses TRBV7-9 with TRBJ2-3; no clear D. The germline gives CDR1 SEHNR, CDR2 FQNEAQ (reference sequence). Trimming stripped 6 bases from V and 0 bases from J, with 10 bases between. The CDR3 length is 14 residues. The CDR3 region is CASRDRPSTDTQYF. Here the CDR3 DNA reads TGTGCCAGCAGAGATCGACCTAGCACAGATACGCAGTATTTT.

This chain uses TRBV20-1 with TRBJ2-1, with 13 bases that match TRBD2. Losses at the gene ends were 5 bases for V and 7 bases for J; bases not matched to a gene: 5. Germline V lookup: CDR1 DFQATT, CDR2 SNEGSKA (reference sequence). The CDR3 is 14 amino acids. The CDR3 coding sequence is TGCAGTGCTCGAGGACTAGCGGGAGTAAATGAGCAGTTCTTC. Its translation is CSARGLAGVNEQFF.

This clonotype appeared a few times. The V gene is TRBV29-1, the J gene TRBJ2-7, with D unclear. CDR1 and CDR2 (germline): SQVTM, ANQGSEA. This CDR3 is 8 amino acids long. The V end lost 7 bases, the J end lost 4 bases, and 2 bases lay between the germline ends. The CDR3 reads CSGYEQYV. The CDR3 DNA sequence: TGCAGCGGGTACGAGCAGTACGTC.

This clonotype came up many times. The chain uses TRBV5-1 and TRBJ1-1; D is unclear. CDR1 is SGHRS, CDR2 YFSETQ, per germline. Trimming left V 7 bases short and J 4 bases short, with 14 bases between. The CDR3 covers 13 residues. The CDR3 reads CASSPVRGTEAFF. In DNA, the CDR3 is TGCGCCAGCTCCCCGGTCCGGGGCACTGAAGCTTTCTTT.